This paragraph covers one TCR beta chain sequence. The antigen this receptor binds is unknown. No much larger clonotype is one base removed from it; base qualities were not supplied. The data are from a study of long-term antiretroviral therapy in people with HIV (dated by TCRdb to the early 2020s). In terms of the full investigation: The earliest samples were collected about a decade before the 2015 WHO recommendation for immediate ART, when ART was typically delayed until CD4 counts fell. This retrospective serial study examined whether starting ART and sustained HIV suppression were associated with changes in the composition and diversity of the TRB repertoire in peripheral blood. A total of roughly 200 cryopreserved PBMC samples were contributed to the cohort by 30 adults with confirmed HIV infection, with samples collected serially over a mean of approximately six years (range 1-12). About a third of the roughly 30 participants with HIV were female. No cross-contamination during QIAcube processing was seen in test extractions of a monoclonal T-cell line run alongside a few dozen polyclonal samples. Results and caveats for the whole study, not just this receptor: The samples span the years 2004 to 2017, and the ART regimens used may be less effective than current regimens. Since PBMC availability was limited, sequencing covered only the TCR beta chain, with no alpha chain pairing. Inferences about post-ART repertoire changes were limited because no data were available on ART adherence, viral resistance or therapy changes. CDR3 length ranges in HIV repertoires were narrower than in controls, and network structure suggested an antigen-experienced repertoire with only a slight naive shift after ART. Starting ART was linked to a significant rise in TRB diversity, yet even after long-term ART the diversity remained significantly lower than in transplant donor controls. Expanded TRB clones identified before ART initiation dominated the repertoire across all time points, though the dominance fluctuated and decreased in many PLHIV after ART. Unsorted PBMC were profiled instead of sorted CD4+ and CD8+ T cells because pre-ART samples had limited cell numbers.

For CDR1 and CDR2, the germline V gene (reference sequence) lists SEHNR and FQNEAQ. The CDR3 has 17 amino acids, counting the end cysteine and phenylalanine. Here the CDR3 DNA is all that survives: 51 bases in frame from base 1. V is cut by 1 base and J by 3 bases, and the space between the germline ends is 19 bases. Sequencing of the TRB variable region was done with the immunoSEQ hsTCRB v3.0 assay at survey level resolution. TRB sequencing targeted a depth of about 35,000-50,000 T-cell genomes per sample. Pooled TRB libraries were sequenced on an Illumina MiSeq with a v3 150-cycle kit. The source study handled its data this way. Repertoire analysis was run in R within a reproducible Nextflow workflow that covered QC, data transformation and analysis. LymphoSeq2, an R package for exploring AIRR-Seq data, was used to implement the custom analyses. A handful of samples yielding fewer than 5000 total TRB sequences were excluded, leaving 188 analyzed HIV repertoires. Of the approximately 190 retained HIV repertoires, about 61 were collected before and 120 to 130 after ART initiation. Each repertoire was downsampled to 5000 TRB nucleotide sequences, and summary statistics were averaged across 100 downsampling iterations. The analysis kept only TRB sequences whose CDR3 regions were at least seven amino acids long. A Shannon entropy-derived clonality score and the Gini coefficient were used to measure diversity. In repertoire networks, the top 5000 CDR3 amino acid sequences were linked whenever an edit distance of one separated two sequences. Antigen specificity groups and MHC restriction were predicted for TRB CDR3 amino acid sequences with GLIPH2. Known CMV, EBV, HIV or tissue antigen associations were flagged by matching CDR3 amino acid sequences against VDJdb and McPAS-TCR. Pre-ART, post-ART and control groups were compared with Wilcoxon signed-rank tests and Holm-Bonferroni correction. TCRdb mirrors the immuneACCESS table, restricted to in-frame sequences. Some clones are absent from its copies; in checked studies, under half trace to an unresolved V gene, and the reason for the others is unknown. That table is the source of V, J and clone size, and D and trimming were worked out from the DNA. In all, the sample holds around 15,000 clones, and about 80% of those were seen once. In total, the top ten clones hold 20% to 25% of the sample.

To be included, a participant needed at least one PBMC sample from before ART initiation plus at least two post-ART samples. Every participant with HIV received treatment in the United States of America. Before DNA extraction, cryopreserved samples containing about 0.9-11 million PBMC were thawed and washed. At the time of the earliest PBMC sample for each participant with HIV, ages ranged from roughly 23 to 55 years. Per participant, PBMC samples came from 1-4 timepoints prior to ART initiation and 2-8 timepoints following ART initiation, for a median of 7 samples. Serial HIV viral load, CD4+ T-cell count, ART history and demographic data were obtained for every participant. A Qiagen kit on a QIAcube was used to extract genomic DNA from unsorted PBMC, with samples processed in batches of 12.

The chain is made from TRBV7-9 and TRBJ2-7; TRBD1 could be the D gene, as 5 bases match. The material was unsorted PBMCs, obtained 2.1 years after starting antiretroviral therapy. The source of this sequence is a man aged 35 to 55 with HIV. CDR3 loop: CASSLGVSRDSYYEQYF. The nucleotides read TGTGCCAGCAGCTTAGGTGTAAGCCGAGACAGCTACTACGAGCAGTACTTC. The reference TRBV7-9 and TRBJ2-7 proteins fill in what lies around the CDR3, so the full variable domain reads DTGVSQNPRHKITKRGQNVTFRCDPISEHNRLYWYRQTLGQGPEFLTYFQNEAQLEKSRLLSDRFSAERPKGSFSTLEIQRTEQGDSAMYLCASSLGVSRDSYYEQYFGPGTRLTVT.